Given below is one T cell receptor beta chain in context. Its antigen remains undetermined. No base-level quality is on record; no much larger clone is a single base apart. Whole blood was collected in K2EDTA tubes by collaborating institutions according to the institutions' own protocols. Collaborator samples were shipped for TCRbeta analysis as frozen whole blood, isolated PBMCs, or DNA extracted from either sample type. This sample stems from a study of blood T cell repertoires in COVID-19 (TCRdb year 2020). Regarding the complete study: Collaborator samples came from the United States, Italy and Spain and covered acute and convalescent phases of COVID-19. The material from the prospective study consisted of cDNA or gDNA derived from T cells, B-cell-depleted T cells, or PBMCs. The dataset comprised deeply sampled blood TCRbeta repertoires from subjects exposed to, actively infected with, or recovered from COVID-19. The repertoires were made available in a free public database intended to serve as a resource for research on the immune response to SARS-CoV-2. The samples were drawn from two sources: the first 160 participants of the ongoing ImmuneRACE study, and 1,200 or so subjects contributed by 6 global collaborators. Sample metadata almost always included a de-identified subject ID, COVID-19 status, age in years and sex. Where available, HLA class I and class II types were taken from metadata supplied by the sample provider and were not determined by assay-based typing. The paper's findings and limits, for the study overall: Clinical and demographic metadata were provided uncurated, with the amount varying by source and participant.

TCRbeta CDR3 regions were amplified from genomic DNA using the immunoSEQ Assay, a bias-controlled multiplex PCR. On the authors' methods: Within the assay, amplification of reference gene primers was used to estimate how many nucleated cells each sample contained. To quantify the absolute abundance of each unique TCRbeta CDR3 rearrangement, sequence reads were collapsed and filtered. For each sample, productive Simpson clonality was calculated as the square root of Simpson's diversity index over productive rearrangements. The table was pulled from immuneACCESS by TCRdb, which kept in-frame rearrangements only. Such tables lose some clones; where checked, under half of the loss comes from unresolved V genes, and the rest has no known cause. Clone size and the V and J calls come from that table; the DNA yielded D and trimming. The sample data list roughly 120,000 clones, and more than 80% of these were observed just once. The ten top clones hold 4.6% of the sample.

This TCR came from a woman aged 45-65 years with acute or convalescent COVID-19. The sequenced sample was peripheral blood.

The nucleotides read TGTGCCAGCACCCAAAGCGGGAGGGCCACAGATACGCAGTATTTT. Protein translation: CASTQSGRATDTQYF. Recombination linked TRBV2 to TRBJ2-3; 10 middle bases align to TRBD2. From the germline V gene, CDR1 is SNHLY and CDR2 is FYNNEI. At the junction V is shortened by 7 bases and J by 2 bases; bases outside the gene matches: 6. Inclusive of the bounding cysteine and phenylalanine, the CDR3 is 15 residues long. Of all the DNA, just the CDR3 is kept, 45 bases in frame from base 1.